The 7 T cell receptor beta chains below all came from one sample that was sequenced in a study of cytomegalovirus exposure and HLA in healthy donors. 13 Jbeta primers and 60 Vbeta primers were used for the PCR. Produced via immunoSEQ multiplex PCR; TCRdb's table is partial and in-frame only. The table includes about 37,000 clones, 81% detected once. The sample consisted of PBMCs. All receptors come from a woman aged 35 to 49 in good health and CMV-seronegative.

The rearrangement uses TRBV7-8 and TRBJ1-1; the D gene is possibly TRBD1 (6 bases). CDR1 and CDR2 (germline): SGHVS, FQNEAQ. The CDR3 loop spans 14 amino acids. Trimming removed 6 bases at V and 2 bases at J, with 13 bases between. CDR3 region: CASRPGHSNTEAFF. The DNA for the CDR3 is TGTGCCAGCAGACCGGGACACTCCAACACTGAAGCTTTCTTT.

The rearrangement uses TRBV28 and TRBJ1-1; D is possibly TRBD1 (5 bases). CDR1 and CDR2 (germline): MDHEN, SYDVKM. This CDR3 has 14 residues. Trimming took off 6 bases at V and 0 bases at J, with 11 bases between the two ends. CDR3 DNA sequence: TGTGCCAGCAGCCTGGCGGGGGTGAACACTGAAGCTTTCTTT. This gives the protein CASSLAGVNTEAFF.

This chain joins TRBV19 and TRBJ1-2; TRBD1 might be the D (5 bases). The CDR3 sequence is 14 residues long. Germline V CDR1 and CDR2: LNHDA, SQIVND (reference sequence). The V and J ends lost 0 bases and 7 bases respectively, with 12 bases between them. The CDR3 region is CASSIERAGSGYTF. CDR3 coding DNA: TGTGCCAGTAGTATAGAACGGGCAGGGTCTGGCTACACCTTC.

The rearrangement joins TRBV4-2 to TRBJ1-4; the match to TRBD1 covers 9 bases. Per the germline V gene, CDR1 is LGHNA and CDR2 is YNFKEQ. The CDR3 sequence is 13 residues long. Trimming took 0 bases from V and 14 from J; bases not matched to a gene: 4. DNA of the CDR3: TGTGCCAGCAGCCAAGAGACAGGGGGGGGCCTGTTTTTT. As protein: CASSQETGGGLFF.

The chain couples TRBV6-5 to TRBJ2-1, with 8 bases matching TRBD2. In germline, CDR1 is MNHEY, CDR2 SVGAGI. The CDR3 loop spans 15 amino acids. Germline trimming cut 6 bases from V and 2 bases from J; bases unmatched to any gene: 6. CDR3 in amino acids: CASRPRGGTYNEQFF. The CDR3 nucleotides are TGTGCCAGCAGACCCCGGGGGGGTACCTACAATGAGCAGTTCTTC.

The V call is TRBV7-9, the J call TRBJ1-2, with 10 nucleotides matching TRBD1. Germline values: CDR1 SEHNR, CDR2 FQNEAQ (reference sequence). The CDR3 spans 16 residues. V dropped 5 bases and J dropped 2; count of bases not matched to a gene: 8. CDR3 protein: CASSPIPDRGNYGYTF. CDR3 in DNA: TGTGCCAGCAGCCCTATCCCGGACAGGGGGAACTATGGCTACACCTTC.

V is TRBV2 and J is TRBJ1-1; 11 nucleotides match TRBD1. This CDR3 is 13 amino acids long. V was pared by 8 bases and J by 5 bases, with 4 bases of the junction left unmatched. Germline V gene sequence: CDR1 SNHLY, CDR2 FYNNEI. The CDR3 DNA follows: TGTGCCAGCGGACAGGGGGCCGGGACTGAAGCTTTCTTT. This sequence encodes CASGQGAGTEAFF.